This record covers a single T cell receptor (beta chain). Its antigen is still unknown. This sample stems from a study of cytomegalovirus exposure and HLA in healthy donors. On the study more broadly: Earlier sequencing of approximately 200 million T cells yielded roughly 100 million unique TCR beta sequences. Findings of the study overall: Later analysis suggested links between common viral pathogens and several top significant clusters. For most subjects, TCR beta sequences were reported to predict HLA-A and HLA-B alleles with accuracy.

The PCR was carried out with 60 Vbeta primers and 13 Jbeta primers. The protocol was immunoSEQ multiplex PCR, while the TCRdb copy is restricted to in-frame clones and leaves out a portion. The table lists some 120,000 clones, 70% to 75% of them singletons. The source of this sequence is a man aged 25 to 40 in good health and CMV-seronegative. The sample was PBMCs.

Here the CDR3 DNA reads TGTGCCAGCAGTTACTCAAACTCGAATAACTATGGCTACACCTTC. Encoded protein: CASSYSNSNNYGYTF. The chain is built from TRBV6-5 and TRBJ1-2; D ambiguous. Trimming left V 0 bases short and J 1 base short, with 9 bases between. CDR1 is MNHEY, CDR2 SVGAGI, per germline. The CDR3 is made up of 15 amino acids.